The rows below give T cell receptor beta chains drawn from one sample of a study of cytotoxic CD8 clonotypes in ibrutinib-treated CLL. Repertoires were generated with immunoSEQ multiplex PCR, while TCRdb's copy carries only in-frame clones and drops some. The sample includes tens of thousands of clones, around four fifths of them seen just once. Source: PBMCs, taken after 24 months of ibrutinib treatment. The source of these receptors is a human donor with chronic lymphocytic leukemia. CDR3s include the opening cysteine and the closing phenylalanine or tryptophan. A D gene is named only where the DNA matches it firmly. Clone size, where shown, is once, few, many, or a class for clones that have expanded.

len | j_gene | d_gene | abundance | v_gene | CDR3aa | CDR3nt
14 | TRBJ2-1 | TRBD2 | NA | TRBV6-4 | CASSDREGGTEQFF | TGTGCCAGCAGTGATAGGGAGGGTGGCACTGAGCAGTTCTTC
14 | TRBJ2-1 | TRBD2 | NA | TRBV10-2 | CASSRLADYNEQFF | TGCGCCAGCAGCCGACTAGCGGACTACAATGAGCAGTTCTTC
15 | TRBJ2-1 | TRBD2 | NA | TRBV27 | CASSLKGLALNEQFF | TGTGCCAGCAGTTTAAAAGGACTAGCTTTGAATGAGCAGTTCTTC
14 | TRBJ2-1 | TRBD1 | NA | TRBV5-1 | CASSAGQEYNEQFF | TGCGCCAGCAGCGCGGGACAGGAATACAATGAGCAGTTCTTC
15 | TRBJ2-2 | TRBD2 | NA | TRBV7-9 | CASSPGGSRTGELFF | TGTGCCAGCAGCCCCGGGGGGAGCAGGACCGGGGAGCTGTTTTTT
14 | TRBJ1-1 | NA | NA | TRBV7-2 | CASSQSGGSTEAFF | TGTGCCAGCAGTCAAAGCGGAGGGAGCACTGAAGCTTTCTTT
15 | TRBJ1-1 | TRBD1 | NA | TRBV18 | CASSKGGGDRAEAFF | TGTGCCAGCTCAAAAGGGGGGGGCGACAGGGCTGAAGCTTTCTTT
12 | TRBJ2-3 | NA | once | TRBV12-5 | CASVRTTDTQYF | TGTGCTAGTGTTAGGACCACAGATACGCAGTATTTT
16 | TRBJ1-3 | NA | NA | TRBV7-6 | CASSLAAGTAGNTIYF | TGTGCCAGCAGCTTAGCTGCCGGGACGGCTGGAAACACCATATATTTT
16 | TRBJ2-1 | TRBD1 | NA | TRBV5-4 | CASSSVLGDSYNEQFF | TGTGCCAGCAGCTCGGTGTTGGGGGACAGCTACAATGAGCAGTTCTTC
18 | TRBJ2-3 | NA | NA | TRBV6-1 | CASSEAGTSLISTDTQYF | TGTGCCAGCAGTGAGGCCGGGACGTCCCTAATTAGCACAGATACGCAGTATTTT
12 | TRBJ2-2 | NA | few | TRBV19 | CASSMWAGELFF | TGTGCCAGTAGTATGTGGGCCGGGGAGCTGTTTTTT
13 | TRBJ2-1 | TRBD2 | NA | TRBV6-5 | CASTLAGNNEQFF | TGTGCCAGCACCCTAGCGGGAAATAATGAGCAGTTCTTC